The clone carrying this TCR beta chain was found many times. The antigen is undetermined. The CDR3 length is 13 residues. Between the trimmed V and J ends, which lost 5 bases and 8 bases, there was a span of 12 bases. The data are from a study of T-cell reconstitution after alpha-beta-depleted transplantation in children. As it was prepared, the TCRbeta library received unique molecular identifiers. From the PCR reads, TCRdb called clonotypes with MiXCR, one entry per CDR3 protein. The sample consists of around 250,000 distinct CDR3 sequences, roughly 23% of them appearing once. Whole-study findings and limits: Alpha-beta T cells present about two months after transplant were reported to originate from several hundred expanded graft clones. Newly produced T cells mostly accounted for T-cell counts and diversity one year post-transplant. Surviving recipient T cells and thymic progenitors underlay high day-60 TCRbeta diversity in some patients.

The gene calls are TRBV12-3 or TRBV12-4 and TRBJ1-4; no firm D call. The sequence derives from a girl aged 2-10 years with Fanconi anemia, due to receive a stem cell transplant. Sequenced here: PBMCs, sampled before TCRalphabeta/CD19-depleted stem cell transplant. CDR3 coding DNA: TGTGCCAGCAGTCTGGACCTCCAGGAAAAACTGTTTTTT. Residues: CASSLDLQEKLFF.